This T cell receptor beta chain was sequenced for a study of breast tumors, draining lymph nodes, adjacent tissues. Axillary draining lymph nodes of breast cancer patients supplied the node samples. MiXCR was run by TCRdb on the multiplex PCR reads, yielding one entry per CDR3 protein. Among around 230,000 distinct CDR3 sequences, 34% were seen once, and the ten largest hold 3% to 4%. This clonotype occurred many times. Its target is not known. V was shortened by 4 bases and J by 0 bases, with 7 bases between the two germline ends. The CDR3 is 14 residues long. In germline, CDR1 is LNHNV, CDR2 YYDKDF (reference sequence). Findings and caveats of the study: Luminal-like breast cancer showed significantly greater tumor-nontumor repertoire similarity than basal-like breast cancer did. Compared with lymph nodes, tumors were less diverse; compared with nontumor tissue, more.

The rearrangement links TRBV15 to TRBJ1-3; no clear D. The sample comprised axillary lymph node tissue. This clonotype was obtained from a female donor with breast cancer. Some clones in this sample may be carry-over from other donors' samples. The CDR3 is CATSKPSSGNTIYF. CDR3 nucleotide sequence: TGTGCCACCAGCAAACCAAGCTCTGGAAACACCATATATTTT.